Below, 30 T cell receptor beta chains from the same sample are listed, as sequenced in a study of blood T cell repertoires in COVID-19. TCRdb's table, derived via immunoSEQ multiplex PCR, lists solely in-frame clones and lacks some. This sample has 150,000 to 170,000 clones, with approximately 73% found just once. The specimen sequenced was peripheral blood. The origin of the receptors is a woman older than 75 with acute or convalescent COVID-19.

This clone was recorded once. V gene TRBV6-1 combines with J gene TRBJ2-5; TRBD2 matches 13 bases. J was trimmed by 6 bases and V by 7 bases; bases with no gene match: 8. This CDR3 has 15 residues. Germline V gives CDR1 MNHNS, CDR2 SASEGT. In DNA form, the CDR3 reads TGTGCCAGCAATCCAGGGACTAGCGGGGTTAAGACCCAGTACTTC. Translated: CASNPGTSGVKTQYF.

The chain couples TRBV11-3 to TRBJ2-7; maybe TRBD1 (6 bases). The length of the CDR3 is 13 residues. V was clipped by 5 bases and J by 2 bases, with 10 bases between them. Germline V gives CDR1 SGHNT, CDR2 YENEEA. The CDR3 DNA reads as TGTGCCAGCAGCGTAGGGGACACCTACGAGCAGTACTTC. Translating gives CASSVGDTYEQYF.

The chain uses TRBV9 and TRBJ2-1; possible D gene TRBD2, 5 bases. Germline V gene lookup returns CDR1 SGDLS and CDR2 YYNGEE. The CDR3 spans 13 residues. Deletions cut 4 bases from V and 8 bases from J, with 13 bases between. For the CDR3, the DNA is TGTGCCAGCAGCCCACCGGACTCTGATGAGCAGTTCTTC. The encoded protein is CASSPPDSDEQFF. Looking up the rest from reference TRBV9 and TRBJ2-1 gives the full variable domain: DSGVTQTPKHLITATGQRVTLRCSPRSGDLSVYWYQQSLDQGLQFLIQYYNGEERAKGNILERFSAQQFPDLHSELNLSSLELGDSALYFCASSPPDSDEQFFGPGTRLTVL.

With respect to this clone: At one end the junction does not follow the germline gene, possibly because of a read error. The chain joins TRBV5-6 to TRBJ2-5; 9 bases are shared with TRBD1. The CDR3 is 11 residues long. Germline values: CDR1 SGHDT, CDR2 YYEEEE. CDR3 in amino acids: CASSTSRDRDF. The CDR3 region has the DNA TGTGCCAGCAGCACATCCCGGGACAGGGACTTC.

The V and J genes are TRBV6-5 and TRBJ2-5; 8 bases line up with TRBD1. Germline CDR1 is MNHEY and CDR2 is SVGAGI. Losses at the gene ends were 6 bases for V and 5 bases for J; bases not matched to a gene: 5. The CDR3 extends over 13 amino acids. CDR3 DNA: TGTGCCAGCAGGCGCCAGGGGGCGGAGACCCAGTACTTC. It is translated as CASRRQGAETQYF.

The DNA of the CDR3 is TGTGCCAGCAGCTTAGCCACAGCGGGGACTTTGGAGCAGTACTTC. Amino acid sequence: CASSLATAGTLEQYF. J is TRBJ2-7 and V is TRBV7-2, with TRBD2 matching over 7 bases. The germline V gene encodes CDR1 SGHTA and CDR2 FQGNSA. With 0 bases clipped from V and 7 bases from J, the junction kept 9 bases outside the gene matches. This CDR3 region has 15 residues.

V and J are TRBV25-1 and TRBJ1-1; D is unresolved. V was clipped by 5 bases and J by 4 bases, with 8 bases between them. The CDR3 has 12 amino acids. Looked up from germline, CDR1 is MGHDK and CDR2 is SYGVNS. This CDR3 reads CASSSGFTEAFF. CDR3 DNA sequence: TGTGCCAGCAGTTCAGGATTCACTGAAGCTTTCTTT.

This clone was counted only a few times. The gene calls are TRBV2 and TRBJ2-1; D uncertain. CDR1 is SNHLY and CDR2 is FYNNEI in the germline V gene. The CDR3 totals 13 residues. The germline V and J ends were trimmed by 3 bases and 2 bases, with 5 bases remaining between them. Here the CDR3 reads CASSDETYNEQFF. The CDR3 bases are TGTGCCAGCAGTGACGAGACCTACAATGAGCAGTTCTTC.

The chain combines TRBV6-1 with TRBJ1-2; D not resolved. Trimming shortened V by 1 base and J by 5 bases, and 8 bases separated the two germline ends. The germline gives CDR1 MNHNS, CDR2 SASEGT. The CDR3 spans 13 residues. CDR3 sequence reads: CASSEGYRYGYTF. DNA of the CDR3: TGTGCCAGCAGTGAAGGATATCGGTATGGCTACACCTTC.

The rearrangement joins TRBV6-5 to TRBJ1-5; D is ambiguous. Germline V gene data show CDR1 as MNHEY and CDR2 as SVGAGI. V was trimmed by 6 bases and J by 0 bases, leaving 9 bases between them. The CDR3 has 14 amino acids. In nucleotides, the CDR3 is TGTGCCAGCAGGAGCCAGGTTAGCAATCAGCCCCAGCATTTT. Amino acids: CASRSQVSNQPQHF.

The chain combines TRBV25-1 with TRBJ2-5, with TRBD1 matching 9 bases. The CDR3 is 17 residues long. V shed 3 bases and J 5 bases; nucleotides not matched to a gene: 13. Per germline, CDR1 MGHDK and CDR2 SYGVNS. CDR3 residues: CASSDPGTGPKGETQYF. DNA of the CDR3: TGTGCCAGCAGTGACCCCGGGACAGGGCCTAAGGGGGAGACCCAGTACTTC.

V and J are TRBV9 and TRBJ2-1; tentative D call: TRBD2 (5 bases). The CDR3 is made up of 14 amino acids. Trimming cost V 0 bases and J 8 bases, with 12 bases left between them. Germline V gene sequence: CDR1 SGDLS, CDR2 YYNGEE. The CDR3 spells CASSVARTRDEQFF. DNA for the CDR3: TGTGCCAGCAGCGTAGCCCGGACGCGGGATGAGCAGTTCTTC.

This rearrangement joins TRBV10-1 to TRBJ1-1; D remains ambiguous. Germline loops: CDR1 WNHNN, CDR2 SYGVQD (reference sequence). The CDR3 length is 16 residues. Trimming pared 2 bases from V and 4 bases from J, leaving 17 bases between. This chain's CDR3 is CASSEARGAAGTEAFF. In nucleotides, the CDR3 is TGCGCCAGCAGTGAGGCCCGTGGTGCGGCCGGCACTGAAGCTTTCTTT.

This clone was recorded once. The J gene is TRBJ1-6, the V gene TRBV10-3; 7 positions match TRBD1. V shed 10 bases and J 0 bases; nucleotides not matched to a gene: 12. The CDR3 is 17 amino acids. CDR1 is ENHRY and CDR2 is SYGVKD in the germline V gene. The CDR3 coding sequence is TGTGCCACAGGGGGGACAGCAGCGAGCTCCTATAATTCACCCCTCCACTTT. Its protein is CATGGTAASSYNSPLHF.

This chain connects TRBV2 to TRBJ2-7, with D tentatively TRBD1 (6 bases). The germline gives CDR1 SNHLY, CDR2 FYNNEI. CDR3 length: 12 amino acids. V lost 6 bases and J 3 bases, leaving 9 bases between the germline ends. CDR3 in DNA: TGTGCCAGCAGCGGACAGCTCTACGAGCAGTACTTC. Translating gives CASSGQLYEQYF.

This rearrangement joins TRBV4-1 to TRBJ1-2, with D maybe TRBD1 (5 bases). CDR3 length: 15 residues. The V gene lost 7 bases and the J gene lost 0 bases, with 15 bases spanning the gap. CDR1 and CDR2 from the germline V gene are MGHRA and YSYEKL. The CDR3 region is CASTRDRLSNYGYTF. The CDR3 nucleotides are TGCGCCAGCACCCGAGACAGATTATCTAACTATGGCTACACCTTC.

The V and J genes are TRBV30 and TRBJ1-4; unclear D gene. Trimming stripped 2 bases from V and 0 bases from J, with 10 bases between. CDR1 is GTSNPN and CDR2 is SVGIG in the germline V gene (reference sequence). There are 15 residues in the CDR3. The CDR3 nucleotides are TGTGCCTGGAGTTCCCCGGGTTCAACTAATGAAAAACTGTTTTTT. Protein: CAWSSPGSTNEKLFF.

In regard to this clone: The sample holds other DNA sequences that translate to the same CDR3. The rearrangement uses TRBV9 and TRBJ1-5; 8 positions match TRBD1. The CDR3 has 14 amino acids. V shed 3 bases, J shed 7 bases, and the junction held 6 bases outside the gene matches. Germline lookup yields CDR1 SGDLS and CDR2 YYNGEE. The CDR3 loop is CASSATGVNQPQHF. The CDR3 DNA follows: TGTGCCAGCAGCGCGACAGGGGTGAACCAGCCCCAGCATTTT.

The CDR3 region has the DNA TGTGCCAGCAGCTCCAGGGGATCTAACACTGAAGCTTTCTTT. Amino acids: CASSSRGSNTEAFF. V gene TRBV7-2 combines with J gene TRBJ1-1; the D gene is possibly TRBD1 (6 bases). The V gene's germline CDR1 is SGHTA and CDR2 FQGNSA. This CDR3 has 14 residues. The V end was cut by 4 bases, the J end by 2 bases, with 11 bases between.

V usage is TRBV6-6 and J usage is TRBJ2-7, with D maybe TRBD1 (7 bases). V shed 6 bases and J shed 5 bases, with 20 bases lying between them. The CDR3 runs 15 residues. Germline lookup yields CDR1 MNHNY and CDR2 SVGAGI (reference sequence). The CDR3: CASSPAVAGQNEQYF. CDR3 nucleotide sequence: TGTGCCAGCAGCCCCGCGGTCGCGGGACAGAACGAGCAGTACTTC.

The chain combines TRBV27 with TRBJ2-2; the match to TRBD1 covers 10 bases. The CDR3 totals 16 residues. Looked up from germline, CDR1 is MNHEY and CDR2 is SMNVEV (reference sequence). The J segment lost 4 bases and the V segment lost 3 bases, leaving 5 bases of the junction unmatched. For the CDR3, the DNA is TGTGCCAGCAGTTTCCGACAGGGGGCTGGCACCGGGGAGCTGTTTTTT. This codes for CASSFRQGAGTGELFF.

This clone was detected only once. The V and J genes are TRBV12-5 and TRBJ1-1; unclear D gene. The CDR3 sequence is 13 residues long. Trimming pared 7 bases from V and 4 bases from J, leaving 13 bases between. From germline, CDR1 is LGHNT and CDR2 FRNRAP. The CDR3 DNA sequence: TGTGCTAGTGCCCCCGCCTGGGCCACTGAAGCTTTCTTT. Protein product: CASAPAWATEAFF.

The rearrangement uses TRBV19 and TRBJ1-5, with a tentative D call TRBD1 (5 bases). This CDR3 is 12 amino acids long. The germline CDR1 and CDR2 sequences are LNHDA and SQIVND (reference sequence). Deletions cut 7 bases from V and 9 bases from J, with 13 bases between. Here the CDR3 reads CASTGGQAPQHF. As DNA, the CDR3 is TGTGCCAGTACGGGGGGTCAAGCGCCCCAGCATTTT.

The CDR3 DNA sequence: TGTGCCAGCAGTGTAGGGGCATCCTACGAGCAGTACTTC. As protein: CASSVGASYEQYF. The chain uses TRBV2 and TRBJ2-7; possible D gene TRBD1, 5 bases. The germline V gene has CDR1 SNHLY and CDR2 FYNNEI. CDR3 length: 13 residues. The V gene lost 4 bases and the J gene lost 1 base, with 8 bases spanning the gap.

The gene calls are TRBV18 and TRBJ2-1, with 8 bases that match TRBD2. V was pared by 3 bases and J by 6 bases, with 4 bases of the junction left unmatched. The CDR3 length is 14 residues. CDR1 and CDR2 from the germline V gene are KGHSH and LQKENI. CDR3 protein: CASSPIAGTNEQFF. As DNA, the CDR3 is TGTGCCAGCTCACCCATAGCGGGAACCAATGAGCAGTTCTTC.

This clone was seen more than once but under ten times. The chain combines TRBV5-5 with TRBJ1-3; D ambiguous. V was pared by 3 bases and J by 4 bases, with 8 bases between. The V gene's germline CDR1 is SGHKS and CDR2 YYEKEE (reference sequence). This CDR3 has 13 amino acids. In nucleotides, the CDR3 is TGTGCCAGCAGCTCATTACAGGGAAACACCATATATTTT. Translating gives CASSSLQGNTIYF.

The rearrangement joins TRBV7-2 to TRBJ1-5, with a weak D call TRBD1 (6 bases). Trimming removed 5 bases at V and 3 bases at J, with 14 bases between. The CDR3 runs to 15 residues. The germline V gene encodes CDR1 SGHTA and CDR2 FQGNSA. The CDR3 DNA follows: TGTGCCAGCAGCCCTCAGCCAGGGGCCAATCAGCCCCAGCATTTT. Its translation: CASSPQPGANQPQHF. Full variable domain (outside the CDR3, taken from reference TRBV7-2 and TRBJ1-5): GAGVSQSPSNKVTEKGKDVELRCDPISGHTALYWYRQSLGQGLEFLIYFQGNSAPDKSGLPSDRFSAERTGGSVSTLTIQRTQQEDSAVYLCASSPQPGANQPQHFGDGTRLSIL.

The CDR3 sequence is CASSVSPKPGETQYF. The CDR3 bases are TGTGCCAGCAGCGTATCCCCCAAACCGGGGGAGACCCAGTACTTC. This sequence joins TRBV9 and TRBJ2-5, with D possibly matching TRBD2 (5 bases). Per germline, CDR1 SGDLS and CDR2 YYNGEE. The germline V and J ends were trimmed by 1 base and 5 bases, with 15 bases remaining between them. The CDR3 sequence is 15 residues long.

CDR3 nucleotide sequence: TGTGCCAGCAGTGCTCGGGAAAACATTCAGTACTTC. This sequence encodes CASSARENIQYF. The V call is TRBV2, the J call TRBJ2-4; D is unclear. The CDR3 contains 12 residues. CDR1 and CDR2 from the germline V gene are SNHLY and FYNNEI. Deletions cut 4 bases from V and 5 bases from J, with 6 bases between.

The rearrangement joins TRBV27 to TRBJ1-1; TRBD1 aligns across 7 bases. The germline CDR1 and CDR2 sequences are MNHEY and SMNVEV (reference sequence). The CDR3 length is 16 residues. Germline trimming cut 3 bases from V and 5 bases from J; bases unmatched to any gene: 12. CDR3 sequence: CASSFFRGGGGTEAFF. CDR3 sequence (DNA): TGTGCCAGCAGTTTCTTTCGAGGGGGCGGGGGGACTGAAGCTTTCTTT.